The rows below give T cell receptor beta chains drawn from one sample of a study of CD8 T cells in ankylosing spondylitis. TCRdb re-called the 5' RACE reads with MiXCR, one entry per CDR3 protein. The table records 200,000 to 250,000 distinct CDR3 sequences, more than 9% of them present only once. The sequenced material came from blood, either unsorted or a sorted T cell fraction (not recorded which). The source is a male donor with ankylosing spondylitis or in good health (not recorded which). CDR3s include the opening cysteine and the closing phenylalanine or tryptophan. The D gene is left open where the match is weak. A clone size is listed for some rows: how often the clone was seen (once, few, many), or a class if it is expanded.

TRBV24-1,18,many,TRBJ2-5,.,CATSDSPEPGGFSKTQYF,TGTGCCACCAGTGATTCTCCTGAACCAGGGGGGTTCAGCAAGACCCAGTACTTC
TRBV5-1,16,.,TRBJ1-4,.,CASSPGDALSNEKLSF,TGCGCCAGCAGCCCGGGGGACGCACTCAGTAATGAAAAACTGTCTTTT
TRBV27,16,few,TRBJ2-6,.,CASMTGASSGANVLTF,TGTGCCAGCATGACGGGGGCCAGCTCTGGGGCCAACGTCCTGACTTTC
TRBV28,12,many,TRBJ2-7,.,CATSDRVYEQYF,TGTGCTACGAGCGATCGGGTCTACGAGCAGTACTTC
TRBV7-9,15,few,TRBJ2-1,.,CASSSAGSSYNEQFF,TGTGCCAGCAGCTCGGCAGGGAGCTCCTACAATGAGCAGTTCTTC
TRBV19,14,few,TRBJ1-1,.,CASRPQGGGTEAFF,TGTGCCAGTAGGCCTCAGGGAGGTGGCACTGAAGCTTTCTTT
TRBV28,17,many,TRBJ2-2,TRBD1,CASTYPEGQTNTGELFF,TGTGCCAGCACCTACCCCGAGGGACAGACTAACACCGGGGAGCTGTTTTTT
TRBV29-1,11,few,TRBJ1-2,.,CSVGTDYGYTF,TGCAGCGTTGGGACGGACTATGGCTACACCTTC
TRBV5-1,15,few,TRBJ1-3,TRBD1,CASSSGQGDGNTIYF,TGCGCCAGCAGCTCGGGACAGGGGGACGGAAACACCATATATTTT
TRBV5-1,14,many,TRBJ1-1,TRBD1,CASSEGTGGTEAFF,TGCGCCAGCAGCGAGGGAACAGGGGGCACTGAAGCTTTCTTT
TRBV7-8,16,many,TRBJ2-1,.,CASSLHQGLINNEQFF,TGTGCCAGCAGCTTACACCAAGGACTTATAAACAATGAGCAGTTCTTC
TRBV20-1,14,.,TRBJ1-4,TRBD1,CSATLQGGNEKLFF,TGCAGTGCTACCTTACAGGGGGGCAATGAAAAACTGTTTTTT
TRBV3-1,14,.,TRBJ2-7,.,CASSQGKGPDEQYF,TGTGCCAGCAGCCAAGGAAAGGGTCCCGACGAGCAGTACTTC
TRBV20-1,13,.,TRBJ1-2,.,CSVDGGVDYGYTF,TGCAGTGTTGACGGGGGTGTAGACTATGGCTACACCTTC
TRBV3-1,13,many,TRBJ1-2,.,CASSQVGRGGYTF,TGTGCCAGCAGCCAAGTGGGGCGCGGGGGCTACACCTTC
TRBV5-1,16,many,TRBJ1-3,TRBD1,CASSPGGGGRDGTIYF,TGCGCCAGCAGCCCAGGCGGAGGGGGCCGGGATGGCACCATATATTTT
TRBV20-1,13,.,TRBJ2-7,TRBD1,CSASGTGYYEQYF,TGCAGTGCTAGCGGGACAGGCTACTACGAGCAGTACTTC
TRBV5-6,16,few,TRBJ2-2,.,CASSLDGGGLTGELFF,TGTGCCAGCAGCTTGGATGGGGGGGGGCTGACCGGGGAGCTGTTTTTT
TRBV20-1,14,many,TRBJ2-1,TRBD2,CSARGLVGFGEQFF,TGCAGTGCTAGGGGACTAGTAGGTTTCGGTGAGCAGTTCTTC
TRBV20-1,15,.,TRBJ1-5,TRBD1,CSASGGTGNSQPQHF,TGCAGTGCTAGTGGCGGGACAGGGAACAGTCAGCCCCAGCATTTT
TRBV27,14,many,TRBJ2-3,TRBD1,CASSPPGQSDTQYF,TGTGCCAGCAGTCCGCCGGGACAGTCAGATACGCAGTATTTT
TRBV10-3,14,few,TRBJ1-1,.,CAPLGQDSNTEAFF,TGTGCCCCCCTGGGCCAGGACTCGAACACTGAAGCTTTCTTT
TRBV12-3/TRBV12-4,15,.,TRBJ2-3,.,CASADRGGTTDTQYF,TGTGCCAGCGCCGACCGAGGGGGTACCACAGATACGCAGTATTTT
TRBV19,11,few,TRBJ1-3,.,CASSIASTIYF,TGTGCCAGTAGTATTGCATCCACCATATATTTT
TRBV2,13,many,TRBJ2-3,.,CASSARNTDTQYF,TGTGCCAGCAGTGCCAGGAACACAGATACGCAGTATTTT
TRBV20-1,13,many,TRBJ2-3,TRBD1,CSARGTGTDTQYF,TGCAGTGCTAGGGGGACAGGCACAGATACGCAGTATTTT
TRBV3-1,16,many,TRBJ2-3,TRBD2,CASSQTGLAGADTQYF,TGTGCCAGCAGCCAAACGGGACTAGCGGGGGCAGATACGCAGTATTTT
TRBV20-1,16,many,TRBJ2-3,TRBD2,CSARDSGRGGTDTQYF,TGCAGTGCTAGAGATTCAGGGCGGGGGGGCACAGATACGCAGTATTTT
TRBV7-9,14,many,TRBJ2-1,.,CASSLAQSGYEQFF,TGTGCCAGCAGCTTAGCCCAAAGCGGGTATGAGCAGTTCTTC
TRBV15,15,.,TRBJ1-5,.,CATSGGWLSNQPQHF,TGTGCCACCAGCGGCGGTTGGCTGAGCAATCAGCCCCAGCATTTT
TRBV7-2,17,few,TRBJ1-2,.,CASSLAPTGRLHDGYTF,TGTGCCAGCAGCTTAGCCCCAACAGGCCGCCTCCACGATGGCTACACCTTC
TRBV3-1,16,.,TRBJ1-6,.,CASSQEVGTANSPLHF,TGTGCCAGCAGCCAAGAAGTGGGAACAGCCAATTCACCCCTCCACTTT
TRBV9,16,many,TRBJ1-3,.,CASSVRQASSGNTIYF,TGTGCCAGCAGCGTGAGACAGGCTAGCTCTGGAAACACCATATATTTT
TRBV20-1,16,few,TRBJ1-5,TRBD1,CSAEPRGEGYNQPQHF,TGCAGTGCCGAACCCAGGGGGGAAGGATACAATCAGCCCCAGCATTTT
TRBV2,17,few,TRBJ2-1,TRBD2,CASGGRTSGTRTIEQFF,TGTGCCAGCGGGGGACGGACTAGCGGTACGCGGACCATTGAGCAGTTCTTC
TRBV18,17,few,TRBJ2-1,TRBD2,CASSPRLAGSSYNEQFF,TGTGCCAGCTCACCAAGGCTAGCGGGGAGCTCCTACAATGAGCAGTTCTTC
TRBV30,14,many,TRBJ2-1,TRBD2,CACGRGEAYNEQFF,TGTGCCTGCGGGCGGGGGGAGGCCTACAATGAGCAGTTCTTC
TRBV6-1,15,many,TRBJ2-2,TRBD1,CASSDGTGNTGELFF,TGTGCCAGCAGTGATGGGACAGGGAACACCGGGGAGCTGTTTTTT
TRBV5-1,15,many,TRBJ2-6,.,CASSPADFEANVLTF,TGCGCCAGCAGCCCCGCCGACTTTGAAGCCAACGTCCTGACTTTC
TRBV18,14,.,TRBJ2-1,TRBD2,CASSQAGGYNEQFF,TGTGCCAGCTCACAAGCGGGGGGTTACAATGAGCAGTTCTTC
TRBV10-3,15,many,TRBJ2-7,TRBD1,CAISETGTGGNEQYF,TGTGCCATCAGTGAGACCGGGACAGGGGGCAACGAGCAGTACTTC
TRBV7-2,13,.,TRBJ1-5,.,CASSSGEGQPQHF,TGTGCCAGCAGCTCAGGGGAGGGACAGCCCCAGCATTTT
TRBV7-3,16,few,TRBJ2-3,.,CASSLGTNRVTDTQYF,TGTGCCAGCAGCCTAGGGACTAACAGGGTTACAGATACGCAGTATTTT
TRBV20-1,16,many,TRBJ2-3,TRBD1,CSASRQGATSTDTQYF,TGCAGTGCTAGTCGACAGGGAGCTACTAGCACAGATACGCAGTATTTT
TRBV27,18,few,TRBJ2-5,TRBD2,CASSLLGGAGDKKETQYF,TGTGCCAGCAGTTTACTCGGGGGGGCGGGGGATAAAAAAGAGACCCAGTACTTC
TRBV5-1,13,few,TRBJ1-2,.,CASSFSEGYGYTF,TGCGCCAGCAGCTTTTCAGAGGGGTATGGCTACACCTTC
TRBV5-1,14,.,TRBJ2-3,.,CASSLQGITDTQYF,TGCGCCAGCAGCTTGCAGGGGATCACAGATACGCAGTATTTT
TRBV20-1,14,many,TRBJ2-5,TRBD1,CSASGDREVKTQYF,TGCAGTGCTAGTGGGGACAGGGAGGTCAAGACCCAGTACTTC
TRBV28,15,many,TRBJ2-3,TRBD1,CASPPPDRETDTQYF,TGTGCCAGTCCTCCCCCGGACAGGGAAACAGATACGCAGTATTTT